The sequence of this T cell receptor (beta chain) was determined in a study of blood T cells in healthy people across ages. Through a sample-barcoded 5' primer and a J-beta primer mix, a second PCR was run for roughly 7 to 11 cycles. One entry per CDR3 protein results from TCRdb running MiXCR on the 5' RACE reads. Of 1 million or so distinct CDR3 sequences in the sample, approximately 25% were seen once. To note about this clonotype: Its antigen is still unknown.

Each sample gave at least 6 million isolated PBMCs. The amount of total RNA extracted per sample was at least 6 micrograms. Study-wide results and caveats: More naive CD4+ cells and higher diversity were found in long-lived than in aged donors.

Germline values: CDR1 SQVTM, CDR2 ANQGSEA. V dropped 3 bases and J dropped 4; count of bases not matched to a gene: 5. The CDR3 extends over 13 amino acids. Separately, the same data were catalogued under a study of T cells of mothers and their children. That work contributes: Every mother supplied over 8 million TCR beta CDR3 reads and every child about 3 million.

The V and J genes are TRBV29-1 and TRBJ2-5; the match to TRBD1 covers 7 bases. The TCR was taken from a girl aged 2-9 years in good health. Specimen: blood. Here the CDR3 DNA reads TGCAGCGTTGAGAGGGGGCGGAGAGAGACCCAGTACTTC. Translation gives CSVERGRRETQYF.